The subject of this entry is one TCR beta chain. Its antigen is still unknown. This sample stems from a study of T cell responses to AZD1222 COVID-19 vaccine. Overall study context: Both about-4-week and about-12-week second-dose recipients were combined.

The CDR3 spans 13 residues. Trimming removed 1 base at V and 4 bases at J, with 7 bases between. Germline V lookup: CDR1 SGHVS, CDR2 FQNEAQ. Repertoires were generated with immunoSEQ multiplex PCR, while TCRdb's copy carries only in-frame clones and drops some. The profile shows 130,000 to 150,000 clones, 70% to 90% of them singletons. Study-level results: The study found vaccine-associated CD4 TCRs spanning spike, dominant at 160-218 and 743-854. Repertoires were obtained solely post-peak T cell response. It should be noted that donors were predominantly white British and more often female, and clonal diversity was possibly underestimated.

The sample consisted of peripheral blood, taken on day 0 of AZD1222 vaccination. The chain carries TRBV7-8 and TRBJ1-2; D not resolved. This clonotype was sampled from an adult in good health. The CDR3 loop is CASSLEVGYGYTF. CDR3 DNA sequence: TGTGCCAGCAGCTTAGAGGTGGGCTATGGCTACACCTTC.